Below are 21 T cell receptor beta chains sequenced from a single sample in a study of blood T cell repertoires in COVID-19. TCRdb's copy holds only in-frame clones and misses some; the assay was immunoSEQ multiplex PCR. The profile covers roughly 250,000 clones, with 80% to 90% appearing a single time and roughly 2.6% taken by the ten largest. The source material was PBMCs or T cells enriched from blood (not recorded which). Receptor source: a woman younger than 45 with acute COVID-19.

The chain employs TRBV30 and TRBJ2-1; 11 bases match TRBD1. The CDR3 consists of 13 residues. From germline, CDR1 is GTSNPN and CDR2 SVGIG (reference sequence). The V and J ends lost 1 base and 9 bases, in that order; junction bases with no gene match: 2. The CDR3 loop is CAWSAGQGVEQFF. The CDR3, as DNA: TGTGCCTGGAGTGCGGGACAGGGGGTTGAGCAGTTCTTC.

The genes are TRBV28 and TRBJ2-1; 7 nucleotides agree with TRBD1. Trimming removed 7 bases from V and 5 bases from J; junction bases left unmatched: 8. Germline lookup yields CDR1 MDHEN and CDR2 SYDVKM. This CDR3 has 14 residues. CDR3 nucleotides: TGTGCCAGCACCTGGGGGACAGTCCACAATGAGCAGTTCTTC. Encoded protein: CASTWGTVHNEQFF.

The chain links TRBV7-9 to TRBJ1-4, with 9 bases aligning to TRBD1. Looked up from germline, CDR1 is SEHNR and CDR2 is FQNEAQ (reference sequence). V lost 1 base and J lost 10; bases outside the gene matches: 7. The CDR3 runs 15 residues. This chain's CDR3 is CASSLETGGGGKLFF. CDR3 nucleotide sequence: TGTGCCAGCAGCTTAGAGACAGGGGGAGGTGGAAAACTGTTTTTT.

The genes are TRBV14 and TRBJ2-7; D is uncertain. Trimming removed 0 bases at V and 7 bases at J, with 10 bases between. The CDR3 consists of 13 residues. The germline gives CDR1 SGHDN, CDR2 FVKESK. The CDR3 spells CASSQDPQREQYF. CDR3 in DNA: TGTGCCAGCAGCCAAGATCCCCAGAGGGAGCAGTACTTC. Together with reference TRBV14 and TRBJ2-7, the CDR3 gives the full variable domain: EAGVTQFPSHSVIEKGQTVTLRCDPISGHDNLYWYRRVMGKEIKFLLHFVKESKQDESGMPNNRFLAERTGGTYSTLKVQPAELEDSGVYFCASSQDPQREQYFGPGTRLTVT.

V gene TRBV6-5 combines with J gene TRBJ1-2; TRBD1 is a possible D gene (6 bases). The CDR3 covers 16 residues. Trimming pared 2 bases from V and 8 bases from J, leaving 21 bases between. Germline V gives CDR1 MNHEY, CDR2 SVGAGI. The CDR3 loop reads CASSYKVVGGAVGYTF. The DNA for the CDR3 is TGTGCCAGCAGTTACAAGGTGGTAGGGGGGGCTGTCGGCTACACCTTC.

A single count supports this clone. The CDR3 DNA reads as TGTGCCAGCAGCCCTATTCCGGGACAGGGGTTCCTGTACGAGCAGTACTTC. It codes for CASSPIPGQGFLYEQYF. The rearrangement joins TRBV7-9 to TRBJ2-7, with TRBD1 matching 10 bases. Germline V gene lookup returns CDR1 SEHNR and CDR2 FQNEAQ (reference sequence). The CDR3 contains 17 residues. V was pared by 5 bases and J by 4 bases, with 14 bases of the junction left unmatched.

This clone showed up just a few times. The chain has TRBV9 and TRBJ1-2; TRBD1 is a possible D gene (5 bases). The germline gives CDR1 SGDLS, CDR2 YYNGEE. The V and J ends lost 0 bases and 8 bases respectively, with 8 bases between them. This CDR3 has 12 amino acids. CDR3 sequence reads: CASSVAGLGYTF. The CDR3 nucleotides are TGTGCCAGCAGCGTAGCAGGGCTGGGCTACACCTTC.

The chain is built from TRBV4-1 and TRBJ2-1; 12 bases fit TRBD2. The V and J ends lost 2 bases and 7 bases, in that order; junction bases with no gene match: 6. Germline assignment: CDR1 MGHRA and CDR2 YSYEKL. The CDR3 consists of 16 residues. The CDR3 bases are TGCGCCAGCAGCCAACCTAGCGGGGGGGCCAAAAATGAGCAGTTCTTC. As protein: CASSQPSGGAKNEQFF.

The chain links TRBV5-6 to TRBJ1-4, with D possibly TRBD1 on 5 matching bases. The V end was cut by 0 bases, the J end by 8 bases, with 14 bases between. Germline values: CDR1 SGHDT, CDR2 YYEEEE. The CDR3 contains 15 residues. This CDR3 reads CASSLDGQGWEKLFF. The CDR3 bases are TGTGCCAGCAGCTTGGATGGTCAGGGTTGGGAAAAACTGTTTTTT.

There are a few counts of this clone. This chain connects TRBV5-1 to TRBJ2-2; 7 bases align to TRBD1. The trim removed 0 bases at V and 3 bases at J, leaving 5 bases unmatched. The germline CDR1 and CDR2 sequences are SGHRS and YFSETQ. The CDR3 contains 16 residues. The CDR3 DNA reads as TGCGCCAGCAGCTTGGAGGTAGGGGGCGACACCGGGGAGCTGTTTTTT. Its protein product is CASSLEVGGDTGELFF.

The rearrangement uses TRBV6-6 and TRBJ1-4, with 9 nucleotides matching TRBD1. This CDR3 region has 16 residues. CDR1 and CDR2 (germline): MNHNY, SVGAGI (reference sequence). The trim removed 7 bases at V and 4 bases at J, leaving 10 bases unmatched. In DNA, the CDR3 is TGTGCCAGCACCGACCACTCGGACAGGGGTAATGAAAAACTGTTTTTT. This encodes CASTDHSDRGNEKLFF.

The V gene is TRBV2, the J gene TRBJ2-5, with TRBD2 as a possible D gene (6 bases). Deletions cut 0 bases from V and 1 base from J, with 15 bases between. The CDR3 has 17 amino acids. The germline gives CDR1 SNHLY, CDR2 FYNNEI. CDR3 coding DNA: TGTGCCAGCAGTGAAGCGATCCCTGGGACTGGCCAAGAGACCCAGTACTTC. It specifies CASSEAIPGTGQETQYF.

This clone has just one count. The chain joins TRBV4-3 to TRBJ2-7; 7 bases agree with TRBD1. CDR1 and CDR2 from the germline V gene are LGHNA and YSLEER. J was trimmed by 0 bases and V by 0 bases; bases with no gene match: 2. The CDR3 spans 15 residues. CDR3: CASSQETGYSYEQYF. CDR3 sequence (DNA): TGCGCCAGCAGCCAAGAGACAGGGTACTCCTACGAGCAGTACTTC.

This rearrangement joins TRBV27 to TRBJ2-7; maybe TRBD1 (6 bases). V was pared by 8 bases and J by 2 bases, with 13 bases between. The CDR3 is 13 amino acids. CDR1 is MNHEY, CDR2 SMNVEV, per germline (reference sequence). The CDR3 loop reads CASRGSGAYEQYF. The CDR3, as DNA: TGTGCCAGCCGCGGGTCAGGGGCCTACGAGCAGTACTTC.

The chain recombines TRBV5-6 with TRBJ1-1, with TRBD1 identical over 10 bases. V was clipped by 1 base and J by 0 bases; unmatched bases: 3. This CDR3 comprises 16 residues. CDR1 and CDR2 (germline): SGHDT, YYEEEE. CDR3 sequence: CASSLPGTGVNTEAFF. CDR3 in DNA: TGTGCCAGCAGCTTGCCCGGGACAGGGGTGAACACTGAAGCTTTCTTT.

This clone was counted a few times. The chain uses TRBV4-1 and TRBJ2-1; 8 bases are a match to TRBD2. The germline CDR1 and CDR2 sequences are MGHRA and YSYEKL. V lost 1 base and J lost 7; bases outside the gene matches: 6. The CDR3 totals 15 residues. CDR3 in DNA: TGCGCCAGCAGCCAAGCGGGGGGGCCCGGAAATGAGCAGTTCTTC. Amino acid sequence: CASSQAGGPGNEQFF.

The chain carries TRBV5-4 and TRBJ2-7; 7 bases match TRBD2. The CDR3 spans 14 residues. Trimming at V came to 0 bases and at J to 7 bases, leaving 7 bases not matched to a gene. CDR1 and CDR2 (germline): SGHNT, YYREEE (reference sequence). CDR3 region: CASSLEGSGGEQYF. In DNA form, the CDR3 reads TGTGCCAGCAGCTTGGAGGGGTCGGGGGGAGAGCAGTACTTC.

This clone has only one observation. J is TRBJ1-1 and V is TRBV29-1, with 8 bases identical to TRBD1. Trimming removed 0 bases from V and 3 bases from J; junction bases left unmatched: 6. This CDR3 is 15 amino acids long. From germline, CDR1 is SQVTM and CDR2 ANQGSEA. The CDR3 here is CSVEETRGRDTEAFF. The DNA for the CDR3 is TGCAGCGTTGAAGAAACCAGGGGGCGCGACACTGAAGCTTTCTTT. Full variable domain (missing parts from reference TRBV29-1 and TRBJ1-1): SAVISQKPSRDICQRGTSLTIQCQVDSQVTMMFWYRQQPGQSLTLIATANQGSEATYESGFVIDKFPISRPNLTFSTLTVSNMSPEDSSIYLCSVEETRGRDTEAFFGQGTRLTVV.

Only a few counts were recorded for this clone. V is TRBV27 and J is TRBJ2-2, with a weak D call TRBD2 (6 bases). V was pared by 6 bases and J by 0 bases, with 17 bases between. Germline CDR1 is MNHEY and CDR2 is SMNVEV (reference sequence). This CDR3 region has 17 residues. The CDR3 loop reads CASSGGLGQTNTGELFF. The CDR3 DNA sequence: TGTGCCAGCAGCGGGGGATTGGGGCAGACGAACACCGGGGAGCTGTTTTTT.

The gene calls are TRBV27 and TRBJ1-5; TRBD1 is a possible D gene (6 bases). Per germline, CDR1 MNHEY and CDR2 SMNVEV (reference sequence). The CDR3 runs 14 residues. Trimming stripped 6 bases from V and 3 bases from J, with 12 bases between. CDR3 amino acids: CASSGDRLNQPQHF. The CDR3 region has the DNA TGTGCCAGCAGCGGAGACAGGCTCAATCAGCCCCAGCATTTT.

This chain joins TRBV29-1 and TRBJ2-3; 9 nucleotides line up with TRBD2. CDR1 is SQVTM, CDR2 ANQGSEA, per germline. CDR3 length: 13 residues. The V and J ends lost 6 bases and 4 bases, in that order; junction bases with no gene match: 5. In DNA form, the CDR3 reads TGCAGCGTCGCCCGCGGGGGGGCAGATACGCAGTATTTT. Translating gives CSVARGGADTQYF.